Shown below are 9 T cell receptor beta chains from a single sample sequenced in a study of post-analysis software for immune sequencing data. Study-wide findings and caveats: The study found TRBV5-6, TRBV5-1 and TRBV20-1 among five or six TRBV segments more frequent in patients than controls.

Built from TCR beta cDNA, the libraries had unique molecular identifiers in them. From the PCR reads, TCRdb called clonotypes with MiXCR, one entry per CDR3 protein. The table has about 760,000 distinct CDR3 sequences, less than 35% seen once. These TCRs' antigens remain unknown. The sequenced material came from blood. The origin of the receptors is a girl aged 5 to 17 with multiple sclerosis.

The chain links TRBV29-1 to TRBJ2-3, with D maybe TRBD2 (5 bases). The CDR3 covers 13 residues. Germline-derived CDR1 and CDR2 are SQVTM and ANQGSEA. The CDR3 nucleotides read TGCAGTGTCATAGCGTCAAGGGCAGATACGCAGTATTTT. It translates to CSVIASRADTQYF.

CDR3 coding DNA: TGTGCCGGATCCACAGGGGGCGATGAGCAGTACTTC. This codes for CAGSTGGDEQYF. The V and J genes are TRBV10-3 and TRBJ2-5; 9 bases line up with TRBD1. There are 12 residues in the CDR3. The germline CDR1 and CDR2 sequences are ENHRY and SYGVKD. V gave up 11 bases and J gave up 11 bases; unmatched junction bases: 12.

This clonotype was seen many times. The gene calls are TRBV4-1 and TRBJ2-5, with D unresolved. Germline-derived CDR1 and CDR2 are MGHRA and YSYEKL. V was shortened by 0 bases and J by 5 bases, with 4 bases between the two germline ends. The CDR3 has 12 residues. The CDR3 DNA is TGCGCCAGCAGCCAAGATCACGAGACCCAGTACTTC. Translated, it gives CASSQDHETQYF.

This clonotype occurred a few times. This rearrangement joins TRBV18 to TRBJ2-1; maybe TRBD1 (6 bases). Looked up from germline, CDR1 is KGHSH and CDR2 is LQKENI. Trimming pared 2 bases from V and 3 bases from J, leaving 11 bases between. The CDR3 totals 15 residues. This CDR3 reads CASSPVGTNYNEQFF. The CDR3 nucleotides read TGTGCCAGCTCACCAGTTGGGACAAACTACAATGAGCAGTTCTTC.

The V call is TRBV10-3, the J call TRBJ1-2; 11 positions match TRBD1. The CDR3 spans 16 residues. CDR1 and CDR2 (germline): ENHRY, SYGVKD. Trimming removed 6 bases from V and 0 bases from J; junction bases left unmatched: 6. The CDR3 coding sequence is TGTGCCATCAGACCGGGACAGGGGGATACTAACTATGGCTACACCTTC. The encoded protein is CAIRPGQGDTNYGYTF.

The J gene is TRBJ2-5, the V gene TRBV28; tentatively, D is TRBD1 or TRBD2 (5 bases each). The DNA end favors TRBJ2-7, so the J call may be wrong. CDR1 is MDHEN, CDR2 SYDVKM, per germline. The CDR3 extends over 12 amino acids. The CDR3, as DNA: TGTGCCAGCAGGGGTAAGGGACCCGAGCAGTACTTC. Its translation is CASRGKGPEQYF.

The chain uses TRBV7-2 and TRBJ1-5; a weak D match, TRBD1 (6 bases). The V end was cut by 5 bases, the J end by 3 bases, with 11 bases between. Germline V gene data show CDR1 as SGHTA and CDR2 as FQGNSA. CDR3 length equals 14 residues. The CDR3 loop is CASSGDKPNQPQHF. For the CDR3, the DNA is TGTGCCAGCAGCGGGGACAAGCCCAATCAGCCCCAGCATTTT. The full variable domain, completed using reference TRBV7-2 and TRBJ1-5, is GAGVSQSPSNKVTEKGKDVELRCDPISGHTALYWYRQSLGQGLEFLIYFQGNSAPDKSGLPSDRFSAERTGGSVSTLTIQRTQQEDSAVYLCASSGDKPNQPQHFGDGTRLSIL.

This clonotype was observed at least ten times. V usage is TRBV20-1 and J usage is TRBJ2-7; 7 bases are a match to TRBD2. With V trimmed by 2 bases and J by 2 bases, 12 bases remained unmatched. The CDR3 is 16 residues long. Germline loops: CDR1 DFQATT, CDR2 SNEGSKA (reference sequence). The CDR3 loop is CSARPSTSARTYEQYF. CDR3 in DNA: TGCAGTGCTAGACCTTCCACTAGCGCCCGTACCTACGAGCAGTACTTC.

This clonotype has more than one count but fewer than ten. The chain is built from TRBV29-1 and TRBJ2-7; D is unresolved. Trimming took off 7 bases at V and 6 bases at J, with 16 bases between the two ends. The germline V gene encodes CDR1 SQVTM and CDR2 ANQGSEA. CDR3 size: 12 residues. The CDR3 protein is CSAKLGGVEQYF. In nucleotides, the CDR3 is TGCAGCGCTAAATTGGGTGGGGTCGAGCAGTACTTC.